This T cell receptor beta chain was recovered during a study of graft-versus-host responses after intestinal transplantation (dated by TCRdb to 2020 to 2022). Regarding the complete study: Recipients received multivisceral, liver-intestinal, or isolated intestinal transplants. Every recipient was given anti-thymocyte globulin induction, followed by around three years of maintenance tacrolimus and steroids. Bulk TCR-beta CDR3 sequencing was used to track graft-versus-host and host-versus-graft alloreactive T cell clones in the graft, circulation and bone marrow after intestinal transplantation. Alloreactive clones were identified by sequencing pre-transplant mixed lymphocyte reaction products and comparing these products with unstimulated pre-transplant donor and recipient T cells. Of the 20 to 25 intestinal transplant recipients enrolled in the cohort, one of whom was a retransplant, a few patients without pretransplant specimens were excluded. A peak of at least 4% donor T cells among recipient peripheral blood mononuclear cells was the definition used for donor T cell macrochimerism. Samples from a few later patients were sequenced in-house on an Illumina MiSeq with MiXCR processing rather than by the commercial service.

The time point label, as the study defines it: cells obtained before transplantation from donor or recipient. CD3+CD4+ and CD3+CD8+ populations were FACS-sorted from unstimulated pre-transplant donor and recipient cells taken from spleen or lymph nodes. Notes on this clone: Its antigen is not yet known. Nothing much larger sits one base from this clone, and base qualities are not available.

Trimmed from V: 9 bases; trimmed from J: 4 bases; junction bases lacking a gene match: 8. The germline V gene (reference sequence) sets CDR1 to LNHDA and CDR2 to SQIVND. The CDR3 runs 13 amino acids, cysteine and phenylalanine included. Here the CDR3 DNA is all that survives: 39 bases in frame from base 1. The library relied on the immunoSEQ multiplex PCR assay. For most patients, genomic DNA was isolated with the Qiagen DNeasy Blood and Tissue Kit and shipped frozen to Adaptive Biotechnologies for TCR sequencing. High-throughput TCR-beta CDR3 sequencing of genomic DNA from most patients was performed by Adaptive Biotechnologies. The authors processed their data as follows. Adaptive's ImmunoSEQ software was the source of the TCR sequencing data for about 17 patients, while three other patients were processed with MiXCR and VDJtools. CD4 versus CD8 sorting errors were corrected by removing sequences found in both subsets at a frequency ratio below 5:1. CDR3 nucleotide sequences shared between donor and recipient were removed because their origin could not be assigned. Alloreactive clones required at least 2-fold expansion over unstimulated cells and minimum CFSE-low frequency of 0.002% (template counts) or 0.001% (read counts). A clone was considered mappable if detected in the sequenced pre-transplant spleen, lymph node, or MLR CFSE-low populations of the donor or recipient. The cumulative frequency of alloreactive clones was calculated as a percentage of all sequences, weighted by copy number. The table comes from immuneACCESS by way of TCRdb, which keeps in-frame sequences with V and J called. Part of the clones is missing from these tables; in studies checked, under half for an unresolved V gene and the rest for unknown reasons. V, J and clone size are taken as reported in that table, and D and trimming were inferred from the DNA itself. This sample is represented by about 150,000 clones; around 90% of them were singletons. The ten largest make up around 0.19% of the sample.

Points the paper makes about the study in general: Early after transplant, declines in HvG clones were associated with peak levels of circulating GvH clones. High GvH to HvG T cell clonal ratios were observed in the allografts of patients with donor T cell macrochimerism. Conclusions were limited by the relatively low number and heterogeneity of intestinal transplant patients. GvH clones were found in recipient bone marrow, and some of the GvH clones appeared earlier in ileal mucosa or blood, which is consistent with an intestinal mucosal origin.

The clonotype comes from a human donor who received an intestinal transplant. The chain links TRBV19 with TRBJ1-1, with 7 bases aligning to TRBD1. Sequencing was performed on unstimulated CD4+ T cells sorted from spleen or lymph node cells, taken before intestinal transplant. The DNA reads as follows: TGTGCCAGCCACTCCAGGGGGACCACTGAAGCTTTCTTT. Protein translation: CASHSRGTTEAFF.